This is a list of T cell receptor beta chains from one sample in a study of OX40 agonist ivuxolimab in advanced cancers. Profiled with immunoSEQ multiplex PCR; TCRdb holds only in-frame clones, not every one. The sample shows 83,000 or so clones, roughly 90% of them seen only once. Sequenced here: CD4+ or CD8+ T cells sorted from blood, sampled in a trial of the OX40 agonist ivuxolimab. Source of these receptors: an adult with an advanced solid tumor such as melanoma, head and neck, liver or kidney cancer. Both conserved end residues are part of each CDR3. The D gene is left open where the match is weak. Expanded clones are given a class, and other clones once, few, many or no size at all.

>TRBJ2-5|TRBD2|-|TRBV5-6|14
CASSWGGGKETQYF
TGTGCCAGCAGCTGGGGCGGGGGGAAAGAGACCCAGTACTTC
>TRBJ1-5|-|-|TRBV4-3|16
CASSLLEDGFRQPQHF
TGCGCCAGCAGCCTCCTCGAGGACGGCTTTCGACAGCCCCAGCATTTT
>TRBJ1-1|TRBD1|-|TRBV7-9|14
CASSFWDRNTEAFF
TGTGCCAGCAGCTTCTGGGACAGAAACACTGAAGCTTTCTTT
>TRBJ2-7|-|-|TRBV6-1|15
CASSEGDSSVYEQYF
TGTGCCAGCAGTGAAGGGGACTCTTCAGTCTACGAGCAGTACTTC
>TRBJ2-1|-|once|TRBV29-1|12
CSLEQGSDEQFF
TGCAGCCTTGAACAGGGATCGGACGAGCAGTTCTTC
>TRBJ2-3|TRBD2|-|TRBV29-1|14
CSVDSSGSTDTQYF
TGCAGCGTTGACTCTAGCGGTAGCACAGATACGCAGTATTTT
>TRBJ2-1|-|-|TRBV7-2|17
CASSPTPGRSGDNEQFF
TGTGCCAGCAGCCCAACACCGGGACGTTCGGGCGACAATGAGCAGTTCTTC
>TRBJ1-1|-|few|TRBV7-2|13
CASSFSVNTEAFF
TGTGCCAGCAGCTTTTCCGTGAACACTGAAGCTTTCTTT
>TRBJ2-1|-|-|TRBV2|11
CASSPNNEQFF
TGTGCCAGCAGCCCCAACAATGAGCAGTTCTTC
>TRBJ2-2|-|-|TRBV18|15
CATALDRQNTGELFF
TGTGCCACTGCCCTTGACCGGCAGAACACCGGGGAGCTGTTTTTT
>TRBJ2-1|-|-|TRBV6-5|12
CASSYSRNEQFF
TGTGCCAGCAGTTACTCAAGGAATGAGCAGTTCTTC
>TRBJ2-5|-|-|TRBV5-1|14
CASSLGGLQETQYF
TGCGCCAGCAGCTTGGGGGGACTCCAAGAGACCCAGTACTTC
>TRBJ1-6|-|-|TRBV5-1|14
CASSLAGPHSPLHF
TGCGCCAGCAGCTTGGCGGGTCCTCATTCACCCCTCCACTTT
>TRBJ1-1|TRBD1|-|TRBV5-4|15
CASSREGAMGTEAFF
TGTGCCAGCAGCCGGGAGGGGGCAATGGGCACTGAAGCTTTCTTT
>TRBJ2-2|-|-|TRBV7-2|13
CASSFIVDGELFF
TGTGCCAGCAGCTTTATAGTGGACGGGGAGCTGTTTTTT
>TRBJ2-5|-|-|TRBV11-3|13
CASSLGGQETQYF
TGTGCCAGCAGCTTAGGGGGACAAGAGACCCAGTACTTC
>TRBJ2-3|-|-|TRBV15|13
CATSRDPQGTQYF
TGTGCCACCAGCAGAGATCCCCAAGGCACGCAGTATTTT
>TRBJ1-3|-|once|TRBV12-5|17
CASGLSFFPKTGNTIYF
TGTGCTAGTGGTTTGTCTTTTTTCCCCAAAACTGGAAACACCATATATTTT
>TRBJ2-3|-|-|TRBV10-1|12
CASSASTDTQYF
TGCGCCAGCAGTGCTTCGACAGATACGCAGTATTTT
>TRBJ2-7|TRBD1|-|TRBV7-3|13
CASSRDRNLEQYF
TGTGCCAGCAGCAGGGACAGGAACTTGGAGCAGTACTTC
>TRBJ2-7|TRBD1|-|TRBV11-2|14
CASSLEGQIYEQYF
TGTGCCAGCAGCTTAGAGGGACAGATCTACGAGCAGTACTTC
>TRBJ2-3|TRBD1|-|TRBV10-3|15
CAISDRDRSTDTQYF
TGTGCCATCAGTGACCGGGACAGGTCCACAGATACGCAGTATTTT